The rows below give T cell receptor beta chains drawn from one sample of a study of technical replicates of blood from a handful of donors. TCRdb's copy holds only in-frame clones and misses some; the assay was immunoSEQ multiplex PCR. Of more than 65,000 clones listed, nearly 97% were seen once; the top ten hold roughly 0.36%. Sequences were obtained from T cells isolated from PBMCs. These receptor sequences come from a human donor in good health. Both conserved end residues are part of each CDR3. A D gene is named only where the DNA matches it firmly. Clone size is not always given. Where it is, it says once, few, many or a class for expanded clones.

v_gene,d_gene,abundance,j_gene,CDR3aa,CDR3nt
TRBV28,NA,once,TRBJ1-1,CASIMTGNTEAFF,TGTGCCAGCATTATGACTGGGAACACTGAAGCTTTCTTT
TRBV14,NA,NA,TRBJ2-2,CASSQNSGELFF,TGTGCCAGCAGCCAAAATTCTGGGGAGCTGTTTTTT
TRBV12-2,NA,NA,TRBJ2-1,CASRLVSSYNEQFF,TGTGCAAGTCGCTTAGTGAGCTCCTACAATGAGCAGTTCTTC
TRBV19,NA,NA,TRBJ1-1,CASSSGQGWTEAFF,TGTGCCAGTAGTTCGGGACAAGGTTGGACTGAAGCTTTCTTT
TRBV10-3,TRBD1,NA,TRBJ1-1,CAISEQGSTEAFF,TGTGCCATCAGTGAACAGGGGAGCACTGAAGCTTTCTTT
TRBV7-9,NA,NA,TRBJ1-4,CASSLAGAVEKLFF,TGTGCCAGCAGCTTAGCGGGGGCAGTCGAAAAACTGTTTTTT
TRBV6-5,NA,few,TRBJ2-3,CASSQTGYSTDTQYF,TGTGCCAGCAGCCAAACAGGGTATAGCACAGATACGCAGTATTTT
TRBV15,TRBD1,NA,TRBJ1-3,CATSRTGAGNTIYF,TGTGCCACCAGCAGAACAGGGGCAGGAAACACCATATATTTT
TRBV9,TRBD2,once,TRBJ2-7,CASSNLAGGPTKTYEQYF,TGTGCCAGCAGCAATCTAGCGGGAGGGCCTACAAAAACCTACGAGCAGTACTTC
TRBV27,TRBD1,NA,TRBJ1-2,CASSYSGGAYGYTF,TGTGCCAGCAGTTATTCAGGGGGAGCCTATGGCTACACCTTC
TRBV27,NA,NA,TRBJ2-7,CASSFSGKTHEQYF,TGTGCCAGCAGTTTTTCGGGGAAAACTCACGAGCAGTACTTC
TRBV27,TRBD1,once,TRBJ1-2,CASSTTGGGKGYTF,TGTGCCAGCAGCACCACAGGGGGCGGGAAGGGCTACACCTTC
TRBV6-6,NA,NA,TRBJ1-4,CASSNRGGGDEKLFF,TGTGCCAGCAGTAACCGAGGTGGGGGGGATGAAAAACTGTTTTTT
TRBV2,TRBD2,NA,TRBJ2-7,CASSEWGAGGGYEQYF,TGTGCCAGCAGTGAATGGGGTGCGGGAGGGGGCTACGAGCAGTACTTC
TRBV5-1,NA,NA,TRBJ2-7,CASSGSLVSSYEQYF,TGCGCCAGCAGCGGGTCACTAGTTTCCTCCTACGAGCAGTACTTC
TRBV19,TRBD1,NA,TRBJ1-2,CASSTADRANYGYTF,TGTGCCAGTAGTACGGCGGACAGGGCTAACTATGGCTACACCTTC